These T cell receptor beta chains were read from a single sample in a study of long-term antiretroviral therapy in people with HIV. Using immunoSEQ multiplex PCR, the repertoire was profiled, and TCRdb retains in-frame clones only, with some absent. This table holds tens of thousands of clones, about 80% found once. The sequenced sample was unsorted PBMCs, obtained 1.1 years before starting antiretroviral therapy. The source is a woman in her 40s with HIV. The CDR3 runs from the conserved cysteine through the conserved F or W. The D gene is left open where the match is weak. The size field is filled for only some rows; it gives once, few, many or a size class.

>-|-|TRBJ1-5|14|TRBV2
TGTGCCAGCAGTGAACCCAGGGAAGCGGAGCCCCAGCATTTT
CASSEPREAEPQHF
>TRBD1|-|TRBJ1-2|14|TRBV5-6
TGTGCCAGCAGCAAGGGACAGACTAACTATGGCTACACCTTC
CASSKGQTNYGYTF
>-|once|TRBJ2-7|12|TRBV2
TGTGCCAGCAGGTCTCCTGAGTACGAGCAGTACTTC
CASRSPEYEQYF
>TRBD2|-|TRBJ2-7|15|TRBV27
TGTGCCAGCAGCTTTAGGGATCTAGCGGGATACGAGCAGTACTTC
CASSFRDLAGYEQYF
>TRBD1|-|TRBJ1-4|14|TRBV7-9
TGTGCCAGCAGCCTCCAGGGGGAGTACCAAAAACTGTTTTTT
CASSLQGEYQKLFF
>TRBD1|-|TRBJ1-2|17|TRBV4-2
TGTGCCAGCAGCCAAGACGCGACAGGGGCCGACTACTATGGCTACACCTTC
CASSQDATGADYYGYTF
>TRBD2|-|TRBJ2-3|14|TRBV9
TGTGCCAGCAGCTGGACTAGCGGGAGCGATACGCAGTATTTT
CASSWTSGSDTQYF
>-|-|TRBJ1-6|15|TRBV5-1
TGCGCCAGCAGCTTGGAGCCAGACAGAAACTCACCCCTCCACTTT
CASSLEPDRNSPLHF
>-|-|TRBJ1-5|14|TRBV7-9
TGTGCCAGCAGCCCAGTTTATAGCAATCAGCCCCAGCATTTT
CASSPVYSNQPQHF
>-|-|TRBJ2-7|18|TRBV14
TGTGCCAGCAGCCAAGGGGGGAGACCTGGAGGAGGTTTCTACGAGCAGTACTTC
CASSQGGRPGGGFYEQYF
>-|-|TRBJ2-5|14|TRBV7-8
TGTGCCAGCAGCGGACGAACGGCGCAAGAGACCCAGTACTTC
CASSGRTAQETQYF
>-|-|TRBJ1-2|16|TRBV4-3
TGCGCCAGCAGCCAAGATTGGGGGGGGCGCTCCGGTGGCTACACCTTC
CASSQDWGGRSGGYTF
>TRBD2|-|TRBJ2-1|15|TRBV29-1
TGCAGCGTTGAGCCGGGACTAGCTGTAGACAATGAGCAGTTCTTC
CSVEPGLAVDNEQFF
>-|-|TRBJ2-7|15|TRBV4-3
TGCGCCAGCAGCCTCCTAGAGGTAGGGGGCTACGAGCAGTACTTC
CASSLLEVGGYEQYF
>-|-|TRBJ1-1|15|TRBV27
TGTGCCAGCAGTCCCCAGGGGCAGGGGCGTGCTGAAGCTTTCTTT
CASSPQGQGRAEAFF
>TRBD1|-|TRBJ1-5|14|TRBV19
TGTGCCAGTAGTGGTCGACAGGGGGATCAGCCCCAGCATTTT
CASSGRQGDQPQHF
>TRBD1|-|TRBJ2-2|21|TRBV7-8
TGTGCCAGCAGCCTGTTTTTGTTGCCAAACCCGGGACAGGGAAAAACCGGGGAGCTGTTTTTT
CASSLFLLPNPGQGKTGELFF
>TRBD2|-|TRBJ2-1|16|TRBV9
TGTGCCAGCAGCGTCGGGACTAGCGGGGGTTACAATGAGCAGTTCTTC
CASSVGTSGGYNEQFF
>-|once|TRBJ2-6|15|TRBV19
TGTGCCAGTAGTGAACAGGTACCTGGGGCCAACGTCCTGACTTTC
CASSEQVPGANVLTF
>TRBD1|few|TRBJ1-2|16|TRBV27
TGTGCCAGCAGTTCGACCGGGACAGGGTATATTTTGGGCTACACCTTC
CASSSTGTGYILGYTF
>TRBD1|-|TRBJ1-2|14|TRBV6-6
TGTGCCAGCAGTTGGTCAGGGGGCTGGAGAGGCTACACCTTC
CASSWSGGWRGYTF
>-|-|TRBJ1-1|13|TRBV7-9
TGTGCCAGCAGCCCGATGATGAACACTGAAGCTTTCTTT
CASSPMMNTEAFF
>-|-|TRBJ1-4|14|TRBV10-3
TGTGCCATCAGTGGAGACAACGGCGGGGAAAAACTGTTTTTT
CAISGDNGGEKLFF
>-|-|TRBJ2-1|12|TRBV5-8
TGTGCCAGCAGCTTGTACGGTAATGAGCAGTTCTTC
CASSLYGNEQFF
>-|-|TRBJ1-2|14|TRBV2
TGTGCCAGCACCGGGTTAGGGCAGATCAATGGCTACACCTTC
CASTGLGQINGYTF
>-|-|TRBJ1-2|12|TRBV5-1
TGCGCCAGCAGCAAGACCGCGGATGGCTACACCTTC
CASSKTADGYTF
>TRBD1|-|TRBJ1-6|18|TRBV2
TGTGCCAGCAGTGACAGGAGGGGGGACAGCTCCTATAATTCACCCCTCCACTTT
CASSDRRGDSSYNSPLHF
>-|-|TRBJ2-5|13|TRBV19
TGTGCCAGTAGTATAAAGGACTGGGAGACCCAGTACTTC
CASSIKDWETQYF
>-|-|TRBJ1-3|16|TRBV5-1
TGCGCCAGCAGCTTATTGGGCGTCTTAGGGGGAAACACCATATATTTT
CASSLLGVLGGNTIYF
>-|-|TRBJ1-2|13|TRBV5-6
TGTGCCAGCAGCTCGAGGGCCGTTCAGGGCTACACCTTC
CASSSRAVQGYTF
>TRBD1|-|TRBJ2-7|13|TRBV4-2
TGTGCCAGCAGCCGGGACAGAGAGTACGAGCAGTACTTC
CASSRDREYEQYF
>-|-|TRBJ1-2|12|TRBV11-3
TGTGCCAGCAGCTTACAGGGCTATGGCTACACCTTC
CASSLQGYGYTF
>-|few|TRBJ2-1|14|TRBV12-5
TGTGCTAGTGGTTTGGTATACCCCTACAATGAGCAGTTCTTC
CASGLVYPYNEQFF
>TRBD2|-|TRBJ2-1|14|TRBV7-2
TGTGCCAGCAGCCCGGGACTAGCGGGAGTAAATCCGTTCTTC
CASSPGLAGVNPFF
>-|-|TRBJ1-1|13|TRBV7-2
TGTGCCAGCAGCTTAATGGACAGCAACAAAGCTTTCTTT
CASSLMDSNKAFF
>-|-|TRBJ2-1|15|TRBV5-8
TGTGCCAGCAGCTCCTTAGGTGGAGGGTCGGATGAGCAGTTCTTC
CASSSLGGGSDEQFF
>-|-|TRBJ2-1|13|TRBV7-9
TGTGCCAGCAGCTTACCCGGGGACGGTGAGCAGTTCTTC
CASSLPGDGEQFF
>-|-|TRBJ2-3|13|TRBV4-3
TGCGCCAGCAGCCAAGCTAGGGCAGATACGCAGTATTTT
CASSQARADTQYF
>TRBD1|-|TRBJ1-5|17|TRBV19
TGTGCCAGTGCCTGGACAGGGGGCGCGGCTAGCAATCAGCCCCAGCATTTT
CASAWTGGAASNQPQHF
>-|-|TRBJ1-2|13|TRBV5-6
TGTGCCAGCAACCTGGACAGAAGCTATGGCTACACCTTC
CASNLDRSYGYTF
>-|-|TRBJ2-5|13|TRBV30
TGTGCCTGGAGCCTAGGAGGGTTGGAGACCCAGTACTTC
CAWSLGGLETQYF
>-|few|TRBJ1-1|12|TRBV10-3
TGTGCCATCCAGGACCAGAACACTGAAGCTTTCTTT
CAIQDQNTEAFF
>-|few|TRBJ2-1|10|TRBV19
TGTGCCAGTATGGGGGACGTGGTGTTCTTC
CASMGDVVFF
>-|medium-sized|TRBJ2-3|14|TRBV6-6
TGTGCCAGCAGTACCTCTTGGGTCACAGATACGCAGTATTTT
CASSTSWVTDTQYF
>-|few|TRBJ2-7|18|TRBV4-1
TGCGCCAGCAGCCAAGAAATAACAAGGATGGCAGGGGCCTACGAGCAGTACTTC
CASSQEITRMAGAYEQYF